Following are 30 T cell receptor beta chains from one sample sequenced in a study of brain T cells in children with intractable seizures. The repertoire was sequenced with immunoSEQ multiplex PCR; TCRdb's copy has only in-frame clones and lacks some. The table has 95,000 to 120,000 clones, 85% to 95% seen once. Sequencing was performed on peripheral blood, taken at surgery. The receptors derive from a boy in the first two years of life with hemimegalencephaly and intractable seizures.

This chain connects TRBV10-3 to TRBJ1-2; 10 bases fit TRBD1. V was clipped by 2 bases and J by 3 bases; unmatched bases: 6. Germline CDR1 is ENHRY and CDR2 is SYGVKD. The CDR3 consists of 16 residues. The CDR3 region is CAISERDRGPHYGYTF. The CDR3 DNA follows: TGTGCCATCAGTGAGAGGGACAGGGGCCCGCACTATGGCTACACCTTC.

This chain connects TRBV28 to TRBJ2-2; tentative D call: TRBD1 (6 bases). Per the germline V gene, CDR1 is MDHEN and CDR2 is SYDVKM. CDR3 size: 15 residues. Trimming shortened V by 4 bases and J by 2 bases, and 11 bases separated the two germline ends. This CDR3 reads CASSWGQINTGELFF. The CDR3 region has the DNA TGTGCCAGCAGTTGGGGACAAATTAACACCGGGGAGCTGTTTTTT.

The chain has TRBV28 and TRBJ2-7; a weak D match, TRBD2 (6 bases). The length of the CDR3 is 15 residues. The V gene's germline CDR1 is MDHEN and CDR2 SYDVKM. Trimming removed 5 bases from V and 0 bases from J, with 14 bases in between. In nucleotides, the CDR3 is TGTGCCAGCAGTCCCCGGACTACCATCTCCTACGAGCAGTACTTC. It encodes CASSPRTTISYEQYF.

V gene TRBV6-5 combines with J gene TRBJ2-7; tentatively, D is TRBD1 or TRBD2 (5 bases each). The germline CDR1 and CDR2 sequences are MNHEY and SVGAGI. The V end was cut by 8 bases, the J end by 4 bases, with 15 bases between. The CDR3 spans 13 residues. In DNA, the CDR3 is TGTGCCAGCGGGAGACAGAGAAGATACGAGCAGTACTTC. Translating it yields CASGRQRRYEQYF.

V and J are TRBV9 and TRBJ1-2, with D unclear. Trimming stripped 0 bases from V and 2 bases from J, with 8 bases between. The CDR3 consists of 14 residues. CDR1 is SGDLS and CDR2 is YYNGEE in the germline V gene. In nucleotides, the CDR3 is TGTGCCAGCAGCGTAGGAATAGGGAACTATGGCTACACCTTC. Translated, it gives CASSVGIGNYGYTF.

The chain joins TRBV7-9 to TRBJ1-5; 7 bases agree with TRBD1. The CDR3 covers 17 residues. CDR1 is SEHNR and CDR2 is FQNEAQ in the germline V gene (reference sequence). V shed 0 bases, J shed 5 bases, and the junction held 10 bases outside the gene matches. The CDR3 protein is CASSLAGRVQGDQPQHF. The DNA of the CDR3 is TGTGCCAGCAGCTTAGCGGGTCGTGTCCAGGGGGATCAGCCCCAGCATTTT.

This chain connects TRBV10-1 to TRBJ2-1, with TRBD1 matching over 7 bases. The V segment lost 9 bases and the J segment 5 bases; nucleotides outside the gene matches: 10. Germline V gives CDR1 WNHNN, CDR2 SYGVQD (reference sequence). This CDR3 is built from 14 residues. CDR3 in amino acids: CASPPRQGDNEQFF. CDR3 DNA: TGCGCCAGTCCCCCCCGACAGGGAGACAATGAGCAGTTCTTC.

The chain has TRBV9 and TRBJ2-3; tentative D call: TRBD2 (5 bases). V lost 4 bases to trimming and J lost 2 bases, with 8 bases between them. This CDR3 has 13 amino acids. Per germline, CDR1 SGDLS and CDR2 YYNGEE. The CDR3 DNA is TGTGCCAGCAGCCCCGACTACACAGATACGCAGTATTTT. Protein sequence: CASSPDYTDTQYF. Variable domain in full (rest from reference TRBV9 and TRBJ2-3): DSGVTQTPKHLITATGQRVTLRCSPRSGDLSVYWYQQSLDQGLQFLIQYYNGEERAKGNILERFSAQQFPDLHSELNLSSLELGDSALYFCASSPDYTDTQYFGPGTRLTVL.

J is TRBJ2-7 and V is TRBV5-4; 9 bases fit TRBD2. This CDR3 region has 15 residues. With V trimmed by 4 bases and J by 3 bases, 8 bases remained unmatched. Germline V lookup: CDR1 SGHNT, CDR2 YYREEE (reference sequence). The CDR3 is CASSRSGSGGYEQYF. DNA for the CDR3: TGTGCCAGCAGCCGTAGCGGGAGTGGTGGCTACGAGCAGTACTTC.

The V and J genes are TRBV10-2 and TRBJ2-7; 7 bases fit TRBD2. This CDR3 contains 16 residues. Germline trimming cut 6 bases from V and 5 bases from J; bases unmatched to any gene: 16. The germline V gene has CDR1 WSHSY and CDR2 SAAADI. The CDR3: CASRVQGGSSAHEQYF. CDR3 nucleotides: TGCGCCAGCAGGGTTCAGGGCGGGAGTTCCGCCCACGAGCAGTACTTC.

The chain employs TRBV3-1 (or the pseudogene TRBV3-2) and TRBJ2-1; D gene ambiguous. The CDR3 sequence is 17 residues long. Per germline, CDR1 LGHDT and CDR2 YNNKEL (reference sequence). Trimming removed 0 bases at V and 2 bases at J, with 14 bases between. Here the CDR3 reads CASSQEFGYQPYNEQFF. The CDR3 DNA sequence: TGTGCCAGCAGCCAAGAGTTTGGGTATCAGCCCTACAATGAGCAGTTCTTC.

This chain links TRBV28 with TRBJ2-5; 7 bases fit TRBD2. With V trimmed by 5 bases and J by 3 bases, 6 bases remained unmatched. The CDR3 totals 14 residues. CDR1 is MDHEN and CDR2 is SYDVKM in the germline V gene. The CDR3 protein is CASSRLASKETQYF. The CDR3 nucleotides read TGTGCCAGCAGTCGACTAGCCTCTAAAGAGACCCAGTACTTC.

CDR3 coding DNA: TGTGCCAGCAGCTTATGGGGACAGGGGGTGGACACCGGGGAGCTGTTTTTT. Its protein is CASSLWGQGVDTGELFF. The gene calls are TRBV11-2 and TRBJ2-2; 11 nucleotides align to TRBD1. CDR1 SGHAT and CDR2 FQNNGV come from the germline V gene. Trimming removed 2 bases from V and 3 bases from J; junction bases left unmatched: 5. The CDR3 is 17 amino acids.

This sequence joins TRBV20-1 and TRBJ2-5; D ambiguous. Germline CDR1 DFQATT, CDR2 SNEGSKA (reference sequence). V was shortened by 4 bases and J by 5 bases, with 8 bases between the two germline ends. This CDR3 region has 11 residues. DNA for the CDR3: TGCAGTGCTATGATTGGGGAGACCCAGTACTTC. Its protein product is CSAMIGETQYF.

This clone is a singleton in its sample. V gene TRBV11-3 combines with J gene TRBJ2-7; the match to TRBD1 covers 8 bases. This CDR3 contains 13 residues. Germline V gene data show CDR1 as SGHNT and CDR2 as YENEEA. V dropped 6 bases and J dropped 3; count of bases not matched to a gene: 4. The CDR3 is CASSRGQGYEQYF. CDR3 in DNA: TGTGCCAGCAGTAGAGGACAGGGCTACGAGCAGTACTTC.

The chain uses TRBV7-6 and TRBJ2-1; a possible D gene is TRBD2 (6 bases). Germline CDR1 and CDR2: SGHVS and FNYEAQ. The CDR3 covers 16 residues. V was clipped by 1 base and J by 2 bases, with 12 bases between them. The CDR3 DNA is TGTGCCAGCAGCTTAGTAGGGCGGGGTGCCTACAATGAGCAGTTCTTC. Translating gives CASSLVGRGAYNEQFF. The variable domain in full, completed from reference TRBV7-6 and TRBJ2-1, reads GAGVSQSPRYKVTKRGQDVALRCDPISGHVSLYWYRQALGQGPEFLTYFNYEAQQDKSGLPNDRFSAERPEGSISTLTIQRTEQRDSAMYRCASSLVGRGAYNEQFFGPGTRLTVL.

The genes are TRBV5-6 and TRBJ2-5, with D perhaps TRBD1 (6 bases). From germline, CDR1 is SGHDT and CDR2 YYEEEE. V lost 0 bases, J lost 1 base, and 7 bases lay in between. This CDR3 spans 14 amino acids. In nucleotides, the CDR3 is TGTGCCAGCAGCTTGGCAGGGGCCCAAGAGACCCAGTACTTC. Translated: CASSLAGAQETQYF.

This clone was recorded once. The gene calls are TRBV5-4 and TRBJ1-6; tentatively, D is TRBD1 (6 bases). V lost 4 bases to trimming and J lost 8 bases, with 13 bases between them. This CDR3 has 14 residues. CDR1 is SGHNT, CDR2 YYREEE, per germline (reference sequence). In DNA form, the CDR3 reads TGTGCCAGCAGCCCCCAGGGGCCGGATTCACCCCTCCACTTT. Residues: CASSPQGPDSPLHF.

This chain connects TRBV7-2 to TRBJ2-1; TRBD2 matches at 15 bases. In germline, CDR1 is SGHTA, CDR2 FQGNSA. V trimming: 3 bases; J trimming: 2 bases; junction bases outside the gene matches: 2. The CDR3 length is 17 residues. CDR3: CASSLGLAGGAYNEQFF. The CDR3 DNA reads TGTGCCAGCAGCTTGGGACTAGCGGGAGGCGCCTACAATGAGCAGTTCTTC.

J is TRBJ2-1 and V is TRBV6-6; the match to TRBD2 covers 13 bases. The CDR3 has 16 amino acids. V shed 0 bases, J shed 5 bases, and the junction held 1 base outside the gene matches. The germline gives CDR1 MNHNY, CDR2 SVGAGI (reference sequence). As DNA, the CDR3 is TGTGCCAGCAGTTACTCGGGACTAGCGGGGAACAATGAGCAGTTCTTC. Its translation: CASSYSGLAGNNEQFF.

The CDR3 sequence: CSVDGVLSGTSGRPPYNEQFF. The CDR3 DNA follows: TGCAGCGTTGATGGGGTGCTATCGGGGACTAGCGGGAGGCCCCCCTACAATGAGCAGTTCTTC. The genes are TRBV29-1 and TRBJ2-1, with TRBD2 identical over 15 bases. There are 21 residues in the CDR3. Germline V gene lookup returns CDR1 SQVTM and CDR2 ANQGSEA. The V segment lost 3 bases and the J segment 2 bases; nucleotides outside the gene matches: 17.

The V call is TRBV27, the J call TRBJ1-6, with TRBD1 matching over 7 bases. This CDR3 is built from 14 residues. The germline V gene encodes CDR1 MNHEY and CDR2 SMNVEV (reference sequence). Trimming took 10 bases from V and 10 from J; bases not matched to a gene: 13. As DNA, the CDR3 is TGTGCCACCAGAAGACAGGGCGCCCCCTCACCCCTCCACTTT. Protein product: CATRRQGAPSPLHF.

The rearrangement uses TRBV28 and TRBJ2-5, with 7 bases lining up with TRBD1. After removal of 4 bases from V and 6 bases from J, the junction contained 8 bases not matched to a gene. Germline-derived CDR1 and CDR2 are MDHEN and SYDVKM. The CDR3 runs 14 residues. CDR3 amino acids: CASSSDRAPKTQYF. CDR3 DNA sequence: TGTGCCAGCAGTTCAGACAGGGCTCCGAAGACCCAGTACTTC.

The chain uses TRBV7-3 and TRBJ2-5; 8 bases map to TRBD1. Germline V gives CDR1 SGHTA, CDR2 FQGTGA. The CDR3 is made up of 15 amino acids. The trim removed 1 base at V and 2 bases at J, leaving 3 bases unmatched. The CDR3 region is CASSLITGGQETQYF. As DNA, the CDR3 is TGTGCCAGCAGCTTAATCACAGGGGGGCAAGAGACCCAGTACTTC.

The chain joins TRBV5-1 to TRBJ2-7; 10 nucleotides align to TRBD2. The V gene's germline CDR1 is SGHRS and CDR2 YFSETQ. CDR3 length: 15 residues. J gave up 7 bases and V 3 bases, and 10 bases lay outside the gene matches. The CDR3 sequence: CASSWPAGGPREQYF. The CDR3, as DNA: TGCGCCAGCAGCTGGCCAGCGGGAGGGCCTCGAGAGCAGTACTTC.

For this clone: A read error is possible here, since a much larger clone lies one base away. This same CDR3 is encoded by further DNA sequences in the sample. V is TRBV18 and J is TRBJ2-5; D gene uncertain. The germline V and J ends were trimmed by 4 bases and 2 bases, with 2 bases remaining between them. This CDR3 has 11 residues. CDR1 is KGHSH and CDR2 is LQKENI in the germline V gene. Here the CDR3 reads CASSRQETQYF. CDR3 DNA: TGTGCCAGCTCACGACAAGAGACCCAGTACTTC.

The chain couples TRBV7-9 to TRBJ2-7, with D tentatively TRBD1 or TRBD2 (5 bases each). The CDR3 contains 16 residues. The V end was cut by 3 bases, the J end by 3 bases, with 18 bases between. CDR1 is SEHNR and CDR2 is FQNEAQ in the germline V gene (reference sequence). The CDR3 sequence is CASSLGRGVAFYEQYF. The CDR3 region has the DNA TGTGCCAGCAGCTTGGGCCGAGGGGTGGCATTCTACGAGCAGTACTTC. Full variable domain (rest looked up from reference TRBV7-9 and TRBJ2-7): DTGVSQNPRHKITKRGQNVTFRCDPISEHNRLYWYRQTLGQGPEFLTYFQNEAQLEKSRLLSDRFSAERPKGSFSTLEIQRTEQGDSAMYLCASSLGRGVAFYEQYFGPGTRLTVT.

The chain carries TRBV10-3 and TRBJ1-5; possible D gene TRBD1, 5 bases. Germline values: CDR1 ENHRY, CDR2 SYGVKD. The CDR3 has 18 amino acids. V was shortened by 3 bases and J by 3 bases, with 21 bases between the two germline ends. The CDR3 sequence: CAISDPKGQGRYNQPQHF. CDR3 nucleotides: TGTGCCATCAGTGACCCCAAGGGCCAGGGTCGGTACAATCAGCCCCAGCATTTT.

The chain recombines TRBV4-1 with TRBJ2-4; D possibly uses TRBD1 or TRBD2 (5 bases each). The CDR3 is 13 amino acids. CDR1 and CDR2 (germline): MGHRA, YSYEKL. Between the trimmed V and J ends, which lost 4 bases and 12 bases, there was a span of 16 bases. The CDR3 region is CASSPYGTQGQYF. Written as DNA, the CDR3 is TGCGCCAGCAGCCCCTACGGGACGCAGGGTCAGTACTTC.

The V gene is TRBV7-2, the J gene TRBJ1-2, with D tentatively TRBD1 (5 bases). The CDR3 has 13 amino acids. Germline loops: CDR1 SGHTA, CDR2 FQGNSA. Trimming stripped 2 bases from V and 6 bases from J, with 10 bases between. This CDR3 reads CASSLSAGNGYTF. CDR3 sequence (DNA): TGTGCCAGCAGCTTAAGCGCAGGGAATGGCTACACCTTC.